The clone carrying this T cell receptor beta chain was detected ten times or more. Trimming pared 2 bases from V and 8 bases from J, leaving 16 bases between. Germline V gene lookup returns CDR1 MGHRA and CDR2 YSYEKL. This CDR3 contains 16 residues. The data were taken from a study of T-cell memory formation after mild COVID-19. TCRdb passed the 5' RACE reads through MiXCR, listing each CDR3 protein once. Of 150,000 to 200,000 distinct CDR3 sequences listed, roughly 10% were seen once; the top ten hold 3.8%. Sequenced input: PBMCs or a T cell subset sorted from them (not recorded which). This sequence was found in a man aged 18 to 29 who had mild COVID-19 (a few samples of this study predate the infection). Cell type and time point are not known. The chain uses TRBV4-1 and TRBJ1-6, with D hard to call. The CDR3 nucleotides read TGCGCCAGCAGCCAACCGGCCGGGTTCGTGGATTCACCCCTCCACTTT. It yields the protein CASSQPAGFVDSPLHF.